One T cell receptor (beta chain) is described in this entry. The data were taken from a study of blood T cell repertoires in COVID-19. Study-wide background: Whether acute or convalescent, the COVID-19 samples came from the United States, Italy and Spain. The cDNA or gDNA used as material had been derived from T cells, B-cell-depleted T cells, or PBMCs.

In the original analysis: Cell counts per sample came from amplifying reference gene primers. This table comes from immunoSEQ multiplex PCR, and its TCRdb copy is limited to in-frame clones, with some not included. The DNA gave D and trimming, while V, J and clone size come from that table. Of 180,000 or so clones in the sample, just over 85% were seen once. V gave up 4 bases and J gave up 7 bases; unmatched junction bases: 13. The CDR3 loop spans 16 amino acids. From germline, CDR1 is SGDLS and CDR2 YYNGEE. Specimen: peripheral blood. This receptor was identified in a man between 60 and 75 years old with acute or convalescent COVID-19. This chain joins TRBV9 and TRBJ2-1, with TRBD1 matching over 8 bases. CDR3 region: CASSPDRTGTLNEQFF. The CDR3, as DNA: TGTGCCAGCAGCCCGGATCGGACAGGGACCCTAAATGAGCAGTTCTTC.